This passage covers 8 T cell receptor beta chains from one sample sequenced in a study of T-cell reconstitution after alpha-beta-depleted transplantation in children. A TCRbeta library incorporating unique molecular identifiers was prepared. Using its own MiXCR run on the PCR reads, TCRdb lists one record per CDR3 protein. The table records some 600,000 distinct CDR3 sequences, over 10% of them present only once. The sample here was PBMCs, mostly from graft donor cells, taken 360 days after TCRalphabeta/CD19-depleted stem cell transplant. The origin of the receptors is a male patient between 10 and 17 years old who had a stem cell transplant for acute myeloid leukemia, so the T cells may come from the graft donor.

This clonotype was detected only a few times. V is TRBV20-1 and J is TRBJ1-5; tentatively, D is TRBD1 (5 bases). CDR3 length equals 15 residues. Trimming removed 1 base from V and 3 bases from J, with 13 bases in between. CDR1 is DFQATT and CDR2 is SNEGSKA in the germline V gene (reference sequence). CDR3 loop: CSARVLRAYNQPQHF. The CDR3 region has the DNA TGCAGTGCTAGAGTGCTCAGGGCTTACAATCAGCCCCAGCATTTT.

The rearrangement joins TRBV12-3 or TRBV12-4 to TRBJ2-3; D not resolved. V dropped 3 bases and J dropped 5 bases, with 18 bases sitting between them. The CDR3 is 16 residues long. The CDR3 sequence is CASSFQSSPRRDTQYF. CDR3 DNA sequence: TGTGCCAGCAGTTTTCAGTCCTCCCCACGGCGAGATACGCAGTATTTT.

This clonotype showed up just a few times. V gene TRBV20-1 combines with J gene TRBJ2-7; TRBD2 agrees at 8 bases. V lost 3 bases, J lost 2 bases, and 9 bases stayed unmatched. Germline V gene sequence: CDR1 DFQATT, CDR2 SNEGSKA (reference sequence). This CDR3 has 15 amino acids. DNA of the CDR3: TGCAGTGCTAGTTTTCGCGGGAGGTCCCCCTACGAGCAGTACTTC. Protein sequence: CSASFRGRSPYEQYF.

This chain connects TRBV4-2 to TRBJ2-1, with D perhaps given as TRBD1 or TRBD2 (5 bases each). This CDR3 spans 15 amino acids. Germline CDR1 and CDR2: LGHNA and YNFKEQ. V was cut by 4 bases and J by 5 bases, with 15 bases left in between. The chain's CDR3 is CASSRSARGDNEQFF. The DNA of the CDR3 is TGTGCCAGCAGCCGGAGCGCCCGGGGCGACAATGAGCAGTTCTTC.

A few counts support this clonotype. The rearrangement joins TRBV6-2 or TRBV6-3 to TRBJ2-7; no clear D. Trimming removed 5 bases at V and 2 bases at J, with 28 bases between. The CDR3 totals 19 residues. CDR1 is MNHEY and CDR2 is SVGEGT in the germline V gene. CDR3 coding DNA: TGTGCCAGCAGTACGACCGGACGCTTTCTAAGCGCCAGAGCCTACGAGCAGTACTTC. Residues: CASSTTGRFLSARAYEQYF.

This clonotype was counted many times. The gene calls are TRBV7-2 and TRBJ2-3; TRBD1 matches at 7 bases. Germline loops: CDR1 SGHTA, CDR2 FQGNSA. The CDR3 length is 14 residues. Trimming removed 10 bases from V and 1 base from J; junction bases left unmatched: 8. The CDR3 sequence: CATNKGQRTDTQYF. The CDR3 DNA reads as TGTGCCACCAATAAGGGACAGCGCACAGATACGCAGTATTTT.

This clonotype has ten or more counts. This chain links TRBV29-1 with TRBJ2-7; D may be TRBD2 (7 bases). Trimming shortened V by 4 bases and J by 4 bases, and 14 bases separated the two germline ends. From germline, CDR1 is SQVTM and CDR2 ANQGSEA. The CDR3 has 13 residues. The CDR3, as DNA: TGCAGCGTTGGGGGGGGAAGGGGGTACGAGCAGTACTTC. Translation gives CSVGGGRGYEQYF.

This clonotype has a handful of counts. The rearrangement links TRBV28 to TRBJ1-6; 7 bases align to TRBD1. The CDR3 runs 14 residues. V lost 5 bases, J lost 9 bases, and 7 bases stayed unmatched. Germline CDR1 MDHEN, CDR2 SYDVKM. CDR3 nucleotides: TGTGCCAGCAGTGGACAGGCGCGAGGTTCACCCCTCCACTTT. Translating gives CASSGQARGSPLHF.